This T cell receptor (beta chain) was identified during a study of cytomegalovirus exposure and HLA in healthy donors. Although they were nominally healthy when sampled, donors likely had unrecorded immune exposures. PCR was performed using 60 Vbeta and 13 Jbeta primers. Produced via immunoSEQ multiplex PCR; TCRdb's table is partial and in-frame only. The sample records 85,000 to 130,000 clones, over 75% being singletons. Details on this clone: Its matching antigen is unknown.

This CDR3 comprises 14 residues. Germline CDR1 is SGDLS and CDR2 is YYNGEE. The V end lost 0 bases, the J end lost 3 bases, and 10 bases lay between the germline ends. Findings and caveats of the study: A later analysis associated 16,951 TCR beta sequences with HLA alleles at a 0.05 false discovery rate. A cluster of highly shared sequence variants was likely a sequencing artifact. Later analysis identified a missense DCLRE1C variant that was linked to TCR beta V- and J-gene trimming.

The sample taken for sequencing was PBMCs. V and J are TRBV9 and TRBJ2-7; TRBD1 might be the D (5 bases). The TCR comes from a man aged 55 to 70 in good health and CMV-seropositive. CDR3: CASSVEGVGYEQYF. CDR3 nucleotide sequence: TGTGCCAGCAGCGTAGAAGGGGTTGGCTACGAGCAGTACTTC.